This T cell receptor beta chain was sequenced in a study of Graves' ophthalmopathy and Graves' hyperthyroidism. The TCR beta CDR3 regions underwent amplification from RNA transcripts. In the first round, RT-PCR was carried out with HTBI primers, and a multiplex PCR formed the second round. Each CDR3 protein gets one entry after TCRdb re-called the multiplex PCR reads with MiXCR. This table has 650,000 to 900,000 distinct CDR3 sequences, approximately 40% appearing once. Uncontrolled infections, pregnancy, lactation or other autoimmune diseases led to patient exclusion. Fresh peripheral blood, approximately 10 ml, was the PBMC source. Overall study results and limits: Predictions made by the model for ophthalmopathy progression reached under 71% sensitivity and about 72% specificity.

With respect to this clonotype: Its antigen is undetermined. An end of the junction differs from the germline gene, which may be a read error.

Material: peripheral blood. This TCR came from an adult man with Graves' ophthalmopathy.

The CDR3 protein is CSAKRGGNQPQHF. The DNA for the CDR3 is TGCAGTGCTAAAAGAGGGGGCAACCAGCCCCAGCATTTT. This rearrangement joins TRBV20-1 to TRBJ1-5, with TRBD1 identical over 7 bases. Germline V lookup: CDR1 DFQATT, CDR2 SNEGSKA (reference sequence). The CDR3 length is 13 residues.